The T cell receptor beta chain described here comes from a study of blood T cell repertoires in COVID-19. The CDR3 spans 15 residues. Germline CDR1 is KGHSH and CDR2 is LQKENI. V was pared by 3 bases and J by 0 bases, with 11 bases between. Sequencing used immunoSEQ multiplex PCR; TCRdb keeps in-frame clones, though not all of them. The table includes about 260,000 clones, approximately 79% detected once. V is TRBV18 and J is TRBJ1-1; possibly TRBD1 for D (5 bases). Sequencing input: PBMCs or T cells enriched from blood (not recorded which). The clonotype originates from a young man with acute COVID-19. DNA of the CDR3: TGTGCCAGCTCACCGGAGCGACAGCTGAACACTGAAGCTTTCTTT. It encodes CASSPERQLNTEAFF.